A single sample gave rise to the 10 T cell receptor beta chains below, sequenced in a study of blood T cell repertoires in COVID-19. TCRdb's table, derived via immunoSEQ multiplex PCR, lists solely in-frame clones and lacks some. The sample yields roughly 400,000 clones, more than 70% seen once. Sequenced material: peripheral blood. The receptors were gathered from a woman aged 60-70 years with COVID-19, enrolled during active disease.

The rearrangement joins TRBV6-5 to TRBJ2-7; D might be TRBD1 (5 bases). Germline V gene lookup returns CDR1 MNHEY and CDR2 SVGAGI. V lost 4 bases and J lost 2, with 15 bases in between. The CDR3 is made up of 15 amino acids. The CDR3 nucleotides are TGTGCCAGCAGTTTCCGACAAAGGGGCACCTACGAGCAGTACTTC. This translates into CASSFRQRGTYEQYF.

The rearrangement links TRBV6-5 to TRBJ1-3; unclear D gene. V was trimmed by 4 bases and J by 3 bases, leaving 7 bases between them. The CDR3 consists of 13 residues. CDR1 and CDR2 (germline): MNHEY, SVGAGI. Written as DNA, the CDR3 is TGTGCCAGCAGTTCAGTGATTGGAAACACCATATATTTT. The encoded protein is CASSSVIGNTIYF.

The chain joins TRBV11-2 to TRBJ1-2, with D perhaps TRBD1 (5 bases). CDR3 size: 15 residues. Germline V gene data show CDR1 as SGHAT and CDR2 as FQNNGV. Trimming took 0 bases from V and 5 from J, leaving 13 bases between them. The CDR3 DNA reads as TGTGCCAGCAGCTTAGAGCGCGGGGACGGATATGGCTACACCTTC. Residues: CASSLERGDGYGYTF.

V usage is TRBV7-2 and J usage is TRBJ2-2, with D possibly TRBD2 on 6 matching bases. Germline V gives CDR1 SGHTA, CDR2 FQGNSA. This CDR3 comprises 16 residues. Trimming took off 5 bases at V and 5 bases at J, with 18 bases between the two ends. As DNA, the CDR3 is TGTGCCAGCAGCATCCGCGGGACGCAGCCAACCGGGGAGCTGTTTTTT. Amino acids: CASSIRGTQPTGELFF.

This clone was observed a handful of times. The CDR3 region is CASSHGSGASYNEQFF. The CDR3 DNA sequence: TGTGCCAGCAGCCACGGTAGCGGGGCCTCCTACAATGAGCAGTTCTTC. V is TRBV14 and J is TRBJ2-1; TRBD2 matches 8 bases. V trimming: 3 bases; J trimming: 0 bases; junction bases outside the gene matches: 4. CDR3 length: 16 amino acids. CDR1 is SGHDN, CDR2 FVKESK, per germline.

J is TRBJ2-2 and V is TRBV3-1 (or the pseudogene TRBV3-2); D perhaps matches TRBD2 (5 bases). Germline CDR1 and CDR2: LGHDT and YNNKEL (reference sequence). V was clipped by 5 bases and J by 1 base, with 14 bases between them. This CDR3 region has 16 residues. For the CDR3, the DNA is TGTGCCAGCAGCTCAAAGAGGGTAGGGAACACCGGGGAGCTGTTTTTT. Protein product: CASSSKRVGNTGELFF.

The gene calls are TRBV10-3 and TRBJ1-1, with 10 nucleotides matching TRBD1. The junction had 3 bases not matched to a gene; V was cut back by 4 bases and J by 1 base. CDR1 is ENHRY, CDR2 SYGVKD, per germline. This CDR3 spans 15 amino acids. CDR3 residues: CAISGRDRGNTEAFF. The CDR3 bases are TGTGCCATCAGTGGAAGGGACAGGGGGAACACTGAAGCTTTCTTT.

The V gene is TRBV5-5, the J gene TRBJ2-5; the match to TRBD2 covers 10 bases. Germline V gene lookup returns CDR1 SGHKS and CDR2 YYEKEE (reference sequence). This CDR3 comprises 17 residues. Trimming took 0 bases from V and 0 from J; bases not matched to a gene: 5. CDR3 protein: CASSLGASGGNQETQYF. The DNA for the CDR3 is TGTGCCAGCAGCTTGGGGGCTAGCGGGGGTAACCAAGAGACCCAGTACTTC.

The rearrangement joins TRBV2 to TRBJ1-5; 8 nucleotides align to TRBD1. V lost 4 bases to trimming and J lost 1 base; unmatched junction nucleotides: 3. Per germline, CDR1 SNHLY and CDR2 FYNNEI. The CDR3 totals 15 residues. The CDR3 protein is CASSASGGSNQPQHF. The CDR3 DNA sequence: TGTGCCAGCAGTGCTTCAGGGGGCAGCAATCAGCCCCAGCATTTT.

The chain has TRBV9 and TRBJ1-5; 7 bases are a match to TRBD1. This CDR3 is built from 16 residues. J lost 3 bases, V lost 6 bases, and 12 bases had no gene match. The germline gives CDR1 SGDLS, CDR2 YYNGEE. CDR3 in amino acids: CASTDSDRSFNQPQHF. The DNA of the CDR3 is TGTGCCAGCACTGATTCGGACAGGTCATTCAATCAGCCCCAGCATTTT. The variable domain in full, completed from reference TRBV9 and TRBJ1-5, reads DSGVTQTPKHLITATGQRVTLRCSPRSGDLSVYWYQQSLDQGLQFLIQYYNGEERAKGNILERFSAQQFPDLHSELNLSSLELGDSALYFCASTDSDRSFNQPQHFGDGTRLSIL.